These T cell receptor beta chains were read from a single sample in a study of Ad26.COV2.S vaccination and SARS-CoV-2 variants. Only in-frame clones appear in the TCRdb table, and some are missing; sequencing was by immunoSEQ multiplex PCR. The sample holds more than 150,000 clones, approximately 88% seen once. Sequenced here: peripheral blood, sampled after recovery from COVID-19. The source of these receptors is a human donor who had recovered from COVID-19. The CDR3 runs from the conserved cysteine through the conserved F or W. Fields, in order: J gene, V gene, D gene, clone size, CDR3 DNA, CDR3 protein. A D gene is named only where the DNA matches it firmly. Size is omitted from some rows. Given values are once, few, many or a class for expanded clones.

>TRBJ2-6|TRBV12-5|NA|NA
TGTGCTAGTGGTTTCCGACACAGCGTTTTGGACGACTCTGGGGCCAACGTCCTGACTTTC
CASGFRHSVLDDSGANVLTF
>TRBJ1-5|TRBV7-9|NA|NA
TGTGCCAGCAGCTTAGGCGCAGGGGCGGCGGACAATCAGCCCCAGCATTTT
CASSLGAGAADNQPQHF
>TRBJ2-1|TRBV2|TRBD2|NA
TGTGCCAGCAGTGTCCAGGGGCGGGAGGGCCTCAATGAGCAGTTCTTC
CASSVQGREGLNEQFF
>TRBJ2-3|TRBV10-3|NA|NA
TGTGCCATCGGGCCCCAGGGTGAGAGGCAGTATTTT
CAIGPQGERQYF
>TRBJ2-1|TRBV5-1|NA|NA
TGCGCCAGCAGCTTGGGTTTCTCGCAAGGAGGCAATGAGCAGTTCTTC
CASSLGFSQGGNEQFF
>TRBJ2-7|TRBV14|TRBD1|NA
TGTGCCAGCAGCCAGGGACAGGGAACCTACGAGCAGTACTTC
CASSQGQGTYEQYF
>TRBJ2-5|TRBV2|TRBD2|NA
TGTGCCAGCAGTGAAACCCTTCTTGGACTAGCGGGAGGGCAAGAGACCCAGTACTTC
CASSETLLGLAGGQETQYF
>TRBJ2-1|TRBV3-1/TRBV3-2|TRBD2|NA
TGTGCCAGCACCTCGTCGACTAGCGTAGTTGAGCAGTTCTTC
CASTSSTSVVEQFF
>TRBJ2-3|TRBV5-8|NA|few
TGTGCCAGCAGCCCCCCAGGGTCCCTCACAGATACGCAGTATTTT
CASSPPGSLTDTQYF
>TRBJ1-1|TRBV18|TRBD1|NA
TGTGCCAGCTCACCCGGGACAGGGGCGGTCACTGAAGCTTTCTTT
CASSPGTGAVTEAFF
>TRBJ1-2|TRBV29-1|NA|NA
TGCAGCGTTGAATTGGGCAGGGCTAACTATGGCTACACCTTC
CSVELGRANYGYTF
>TRBJ2-7|TRBV28|TRBD1|NA
TGTGCCAGCAGTCCTTCATCCGGGACAGCTTTCAATCGCGAGCAGTACTTC
CASSPSSGTAFNREQYF
>TRBJ2-7|TRBV27|NA|NA
TGTGCCAGCAGCCGGACTGGCCCCTACGAGCAGTACTTC
CASSRTGPYEQYF
>TRBJ2-5|TRBV6-5|NA|NA
TGTGCCAGCAGTCGGCGCGGACAAGAGACCCAGTACTTC
CASSRRGQETQYF
>TRBJ2-1|TRBV12-3/TRBV12-4|NA|NA
TGTGCCAGCAGGGTGGAAGCCGATGAGCAGTTCTTC
CASRVEADEQFF